These 11 T cell receptor beta chains were all obtained from the same sample, sequenced in a study of breast tumors, draining lymph nodes, adjacent tissues. MiXCR was run by TCRdb on the multiplex PCR reads, yielding one entry per CDR3 protein. Among 12,000 or so distinct CDR3 sequences listed, about 37% were seen once. The sequencing sample was made of breast tumor tissue. The receptor set was obtained from a female donor with breast cancer. Some clones in this sample may be carry-over from other donors' samples.

The rearrangement joins TRBV11-2 to TRBJ2-1; 10 bases align to TRBD2. Germline values: CDR1 SGHAT, CDR2 FQNNGV. V lost 5 bases and J lost 9; bases outside the gene matches: 7. The CDR3 length is 14 residues. CDR3 amino acids: CASSDRTSGPEQFF. DNA of the CDR3: TGTGCCAGCAGCGACCGGACTAGCGGCCCTGAGCAGTTCTTC.

This clonotype is termed medium-sized. The V and J genes are TRBV2 and TRBJ2-1; TRBD2 is a possible D gene (5 bases). The CDR3 is made up of 15 amino acids. From germline, CDR1 is SNHLY and CDR2 FYNNEI. V lost 5 bases and J lost 5, with 16 bases in between. The CDR3 region is CASSFGVFGDNEQFF. DNA for the CDR3: TGTGCCAGCAGTTTCGGGGTTTTTGGTGACAATGAGCAGTTCTTC.

This clonotype appeared a single time. Likely a read error: the CDR3 ends without its conserved phenylalanine or tryptophan. The V and J genes are TRBV20-1 and TRBJ2-7; 13 bases line up with TRBD2. Looked up from germline, CDR1 is DFQATT and CDR2 is SNEGSKA (reference sequence). The CDR3 is 15 residues long. CDR3 nucleotides: TGCAGTGCTCGACTAGCGGGAGGTAGCTCCCACGAGCAGTACCTC. This codes for CSARLAGGSSHEQYL.

The rearrangement joins TRBV7-3 to TRBJ1-2; 10 bases align to TRBD1. The junction had 4 bases not matched to a gene; V was cut back by 5 bases and J by 7 bases. From germline, CDR1 is SGHTA and CDR2 FQGTGA. This CDR3 is built from 13 residues. In DNA form, the CDR3 reads TGTGCCAGCAGCGGACAGGGGGGCCTTGGCTACACCTTC. It encodes CASSGQGGLGYTF.

This clonotype has ten or more counts. The V and J genes are TRBV27 and TRBJ2-4; D possibly corresponds to TRBD1 (5 bases). Trimming took 4 bases from V and 0 from J, leaving 16 bases between them. The CDR3 runs to 17 residues. In germline, CDR1 is MNHEY, CDR2 SMNVEV (reference sequence). CDR3 nucleotides: TGTGCCAGCAGTTCCCGGATAGGGGCTATAGCCAAAAACATTCAGTACTTC. Amino acids: CASSSRIGAIAKNIQYF.

This clonotype is labeled as medium-sized. The chain joins TRBV20-1 to TRBJ1-5, with TRBD1 matching over 7 bases. This CDR3 contains 15 residues. CDR1 is DFQATT, CDR2 SNEGSKA, per germline (reference sequence). With 5 bases clipped from V and 4 bases from J, the junction kept 11 bases outside the gene matches. CDR3 sequence: CSAGYRGALNQPQHF. In DNA form, the CDR3 reads TGCAGTGCTGGATACAGGGGTGCCCTGAATCAGCCCCAGCATTTT.

This clonotype was seen at least ten times. The V and J genes are TRBV7-9 and TRBJ2-5; D gene unclear. There are 12 residues in the CDR3. Between the trimmed V and J ends, which lost 5 bases and 4 bases, there was a span of 8 bases. CDR1 and CDR2 from the germline V gene are SEHNR and FQNEAQ (reference sequence). The CDR3 region is CASSVGGETQYF. As DNA, the CDR3 is TGTGCCAGCAGCGTCGGTGGAGAGACCCAGTACTTC.

In regard to this clonotype: One junction end disagrees with the germline gene, perhaps due to a read error. The chain's CDR3 is CVSNDRGGDEKLFF. The DNA of the CDR3 is TGTGTCAGCAACGACAGGGGGGGAGATGAGAAACTGTTTTTT. The rearrangement links TRBV6-2 or TRBV6-3 to TRBJ1-4; the match to TRBD1 covers 9 bases. Germline V gene sequence: CDR1 MNHEY, CDR2 SVGEGT. This CDR3 has 14 amino acids.

The gene calls are TRBV7-3 and TRBJ2-2; 8 bases match TRBD1. The V gene end was trimmed by 7 bases and the J gene end by 6 bases; junction bases not matched to a gene: 4. CDR1 is SGHTA, CDR2 FQGTGA, per germline. This CDR3 is 13 amino acids long. The CDR3 DNA reads as TGTGCCAGCACCCCAGGGGGCCCCGGGGAGCTGTTTTTT. Its translation is CASTPGGPGELFF.

This clonotype was observed many times. The chain is built from TRBV4-2 and TRBJ2-7; TRBD1 aligns across 7 bases. This CDR3 contains 15 residues. The V and J ends lost 4 bases and 7 bases, in that order; junction bases with no gene match: 13. Germline V lookup: CDR1 LGHNA, CDR2 YNFKEQ. The DNA for the CDR3 is TGTGCCAGCAGCCCTTCCCAGGGGGTATCGGAGGAGCAGTACTTC. Its protein product is CASSPSQGVSEEQYF.

By sample share, this clonotype is medium-sized. This chain links TRBV5-5 with TRBJ2-5, with a weak D call TRBD1 (6 bases). The CDR3 length is 13 residues. V was clipped by 1 base and J by 5 bases, with 9 bases between them. The germline V gene has CDR1 SGHKS and CDR2 YYEKEE (reference sequence). The CDR3 is CASSLTGSETQYF. CDR3 bases: TGTGCCAGCAGCTTGACAGGGAGCGAGACCCAGTACTTC. Complete variable domain (other parts from reference TRBV5-5 and TRBJ2-5): DAGVTQSPTHLIKTRGQQVTLRCSPISGHKSVSWYQQVLGQGPQFIFQYYEKEERGRGNFPDRFSARQFPNYSSELNVNALLLGDSALYLCASSLTGSETQYFGPGTRLLVL.